This T cell receptor (beta chain) comes out of a study of T cell changes during pregnancy in multiple sclerosis. Here immunoSEQ multiplex PCR was the method, and the copy in TCRdb shows in-frame clones only, minus some. The data hold roughly 50,000 clones, with more than 85% observed a single time. The CDR3 contains 14 residues. Germline V gene sequence: CDR1 MDHEN, CDR2 SYDVKM. V was cut by 2 bases and J by 5 bases, with 13 bases left in between. Sequencing used peripheral blood, obtained after pregnancy. The sequence was collected from a female donor in good health, enrolled as a control in a pregnancy study. V usage is TRBV28 and J usage is TRBJ2-7; tentatively, D is TRBD1 (5 bases). The DNA of the CDR3 is TGTGCCAGCAGTTTAGTTGCCAGGGTGAACGAGCAGTACTTC. Amino acids: CASSLVARVNEQYF.